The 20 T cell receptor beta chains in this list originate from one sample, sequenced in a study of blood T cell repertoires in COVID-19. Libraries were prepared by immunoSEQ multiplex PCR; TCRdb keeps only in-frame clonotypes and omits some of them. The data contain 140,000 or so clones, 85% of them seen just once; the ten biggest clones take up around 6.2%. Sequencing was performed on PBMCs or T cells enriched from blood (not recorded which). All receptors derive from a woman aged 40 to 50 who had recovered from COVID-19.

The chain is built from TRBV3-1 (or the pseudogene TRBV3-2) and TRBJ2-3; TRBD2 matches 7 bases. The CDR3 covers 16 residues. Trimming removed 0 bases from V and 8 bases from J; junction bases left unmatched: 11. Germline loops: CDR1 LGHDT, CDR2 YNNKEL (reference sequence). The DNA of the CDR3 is TGTGCCAGCAGCCAAGATCTTGGGCTTGGGGGGGTTACGCAGTATTTT. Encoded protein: CASSQDLGLGGVTQYF.

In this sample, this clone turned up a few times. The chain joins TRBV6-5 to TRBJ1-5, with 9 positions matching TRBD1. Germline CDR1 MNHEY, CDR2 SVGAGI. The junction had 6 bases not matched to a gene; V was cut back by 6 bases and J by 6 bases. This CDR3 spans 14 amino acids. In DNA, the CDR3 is TGTGCCAGCAGGGCCGGGACAGGGAGTCAGCCCCAGCATTTT. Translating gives CASRAGTGSQPQHF.

CDR3 sequence (DNA): TGTGCCACCAGCAGAGTCAGTGGCACAGATACGCAGTATTTT. Translating it yields CATSRVSGTDTQYF. The V call is TRBV15, the J call TRBJ2-3; D remains unclear. The CDR3 length is 14 residues. The germline V and J ends were trimmed by 1 base and 1 base, with 6 bases remaining between them. CDR1 and CDR2 (germline): LNHNV, YYDKDF (reference sequence).

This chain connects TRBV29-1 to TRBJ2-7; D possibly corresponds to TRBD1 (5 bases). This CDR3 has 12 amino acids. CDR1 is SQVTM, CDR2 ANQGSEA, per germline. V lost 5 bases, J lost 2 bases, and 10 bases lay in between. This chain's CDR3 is CSVRKGAYEQYF. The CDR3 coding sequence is TGCAGCGTTCGGAAAGGGGCCTACGAGCAGTACTTC.

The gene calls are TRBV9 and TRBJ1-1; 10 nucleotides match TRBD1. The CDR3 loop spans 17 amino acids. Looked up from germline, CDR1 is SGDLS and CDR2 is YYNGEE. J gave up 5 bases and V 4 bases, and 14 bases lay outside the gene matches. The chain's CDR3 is CASSTSGTGVIGTEAFF. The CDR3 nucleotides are TGTGCCAGCAGCACCTCCGGGACAGGGGTGATTGGTACTGAAGCTTTCTTT.

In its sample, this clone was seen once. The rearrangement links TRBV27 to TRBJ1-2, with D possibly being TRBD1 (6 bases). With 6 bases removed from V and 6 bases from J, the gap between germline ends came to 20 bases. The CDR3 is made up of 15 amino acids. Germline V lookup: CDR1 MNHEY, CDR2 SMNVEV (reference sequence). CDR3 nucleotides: TGTGCCAGCAGGTCTCTAGGGACACGGGAGGATGGCTACACCTTC. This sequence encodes CASRSLGTREDGYTF.

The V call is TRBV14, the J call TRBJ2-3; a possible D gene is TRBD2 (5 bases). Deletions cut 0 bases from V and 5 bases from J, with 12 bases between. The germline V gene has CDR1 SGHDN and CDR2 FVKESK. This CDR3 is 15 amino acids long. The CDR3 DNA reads TGTGCCAGCAGCCAAGATCAGCTAGCAGAAGATACGCAGTATTTT. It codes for CASSQDQLAEDTQYF. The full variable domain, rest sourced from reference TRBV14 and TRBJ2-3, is EAGVTQFPSHSVIEKGQTVTLRCDPISGHDNLYWYRRVMGKEIKFLLHFVKESKQDESGMPNNRFLAERTGGTYSTLKVQPAELEDSGVYFCASSQDQLAEDTQYFGPGTRLTVL.

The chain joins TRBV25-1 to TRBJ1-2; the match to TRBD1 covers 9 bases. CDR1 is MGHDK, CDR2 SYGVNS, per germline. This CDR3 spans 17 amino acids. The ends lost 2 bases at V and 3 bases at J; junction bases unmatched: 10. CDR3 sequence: CASSEGVGDREDYGYTF. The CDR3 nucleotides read TGTGCCAGCAGTGAAGGGGTGGGGGACAGGGAGGACTATGGCTACACCTTC.

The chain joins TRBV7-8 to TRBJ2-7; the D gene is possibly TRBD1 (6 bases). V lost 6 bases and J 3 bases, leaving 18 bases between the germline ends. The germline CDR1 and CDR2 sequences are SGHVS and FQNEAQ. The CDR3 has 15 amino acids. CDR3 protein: CASSGLRTDFYEQYF. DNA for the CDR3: TGTGCCAGCAGTGGGCTCAGGACAGATTTCTACGAGCAGTACTTC.

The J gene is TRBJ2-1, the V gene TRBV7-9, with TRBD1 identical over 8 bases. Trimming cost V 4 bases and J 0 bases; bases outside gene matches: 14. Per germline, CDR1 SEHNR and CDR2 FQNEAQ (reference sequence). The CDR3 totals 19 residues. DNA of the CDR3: TGTGCCAGCAGCTCACGTCCCGGGACAGGACTGAGCTCCTACAATGAGCAGTTCTTC. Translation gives CASSSRPGTGLSSYNEQFF.

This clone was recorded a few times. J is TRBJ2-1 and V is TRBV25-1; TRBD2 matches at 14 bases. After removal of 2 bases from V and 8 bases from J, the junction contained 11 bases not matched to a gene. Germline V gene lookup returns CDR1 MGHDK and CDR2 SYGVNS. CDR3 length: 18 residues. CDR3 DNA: TGTGCCAGCAGTGAAATCAAGTTGACTAGCGGGAGGGCGTATGAGCAGTTCTTC. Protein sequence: CASSEIKLTSGRAYEQFF.

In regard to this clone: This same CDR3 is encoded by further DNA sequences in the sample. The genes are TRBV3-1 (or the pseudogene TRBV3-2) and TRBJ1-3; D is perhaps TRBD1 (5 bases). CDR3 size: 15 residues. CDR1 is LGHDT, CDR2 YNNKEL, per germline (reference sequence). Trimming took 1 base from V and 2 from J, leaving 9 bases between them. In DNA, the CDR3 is TGTGCCAGCAGCCAAGGTCAGGGTGCTGGAAACACCATATATTTT. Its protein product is CASSQGQGAGNTIYF.

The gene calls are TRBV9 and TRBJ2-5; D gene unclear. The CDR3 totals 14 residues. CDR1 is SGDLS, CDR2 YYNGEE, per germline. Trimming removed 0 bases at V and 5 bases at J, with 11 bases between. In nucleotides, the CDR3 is TGTGCCAGCAGCGTAGACTCGTCCTGGGAGACCCAGTACTTC. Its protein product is CASSVDSSWETQYF.

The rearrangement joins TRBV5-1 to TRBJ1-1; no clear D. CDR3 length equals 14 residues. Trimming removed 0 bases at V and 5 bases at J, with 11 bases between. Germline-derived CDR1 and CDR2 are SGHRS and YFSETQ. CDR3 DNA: TGCGCCAGCAGCTTGGACCCAGCGGGTACTGAAGCTTTCTTT. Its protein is CASSLDPAGTEAFF.

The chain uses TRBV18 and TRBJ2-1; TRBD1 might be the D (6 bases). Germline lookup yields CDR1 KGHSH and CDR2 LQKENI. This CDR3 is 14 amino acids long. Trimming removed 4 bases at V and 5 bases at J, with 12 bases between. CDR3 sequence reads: CASSRRSGDNEQFF. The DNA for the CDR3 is TGTGCCAGCTCACGCCGATCAGGGGACAATGAGCAGTTCTTC. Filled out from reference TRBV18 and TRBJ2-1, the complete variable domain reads NAGVMQNPRHLVRRRGQEARLRCSPMKGHSHVYWYRQLPEEGLKFMVYLQKENIIDESGMPKERFSAEFPKEGPSILRIQQVVRGDSAAYFCASSRRSGDNEQFFGPGTRLTVL.

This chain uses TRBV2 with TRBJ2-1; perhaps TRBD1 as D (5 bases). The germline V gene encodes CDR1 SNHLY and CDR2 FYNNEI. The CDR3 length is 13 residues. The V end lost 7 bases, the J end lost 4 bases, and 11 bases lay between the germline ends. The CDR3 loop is CASTTGIYNEQFF. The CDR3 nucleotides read TGTGCCAGCACTACAGGAATATACAATGAGCAGTTCTTC.

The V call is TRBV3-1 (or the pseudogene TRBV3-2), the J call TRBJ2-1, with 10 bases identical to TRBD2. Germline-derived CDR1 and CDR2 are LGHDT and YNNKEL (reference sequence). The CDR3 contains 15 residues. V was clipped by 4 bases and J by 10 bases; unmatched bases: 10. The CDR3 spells CASSPPSGGAGEQFF. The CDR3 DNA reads TGTGCCAGCAGCCCCCCGAGCGGGGGGGCCGGAGAGCAGTTCTTC.

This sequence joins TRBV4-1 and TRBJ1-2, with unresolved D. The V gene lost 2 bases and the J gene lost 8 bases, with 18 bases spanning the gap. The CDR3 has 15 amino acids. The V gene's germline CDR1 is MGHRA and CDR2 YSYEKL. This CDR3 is CASSQLAPSPSGYTF. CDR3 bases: TGCGCCAGCAGCCAATTAGCACCCAGCCCTTCCGGCTACACCTTC.

CDR3 region: CASKTSGGGKTQYF. In DNA form, the CDR3 reads TGTGCCAGCAAAACTAGCGGGGGGGGAAAGACCCAGTACTTC. V is TRBV2 and J is TRBJ2-5, with 13 bases aligning to TRBD2. J lost 6 bases, V lost 7 bases, and 5 bases had no gene match. Looked up from germline, CDR1 is SNHLY and CDR2 is FYNNEI. This CDR3 has 14 residues.

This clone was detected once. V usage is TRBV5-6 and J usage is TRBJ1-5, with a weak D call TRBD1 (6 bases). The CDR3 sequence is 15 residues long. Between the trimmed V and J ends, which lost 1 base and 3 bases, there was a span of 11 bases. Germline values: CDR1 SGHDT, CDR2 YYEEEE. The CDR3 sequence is CASSLWDTNNQPQHF. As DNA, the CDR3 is TGTGCCAGCAGCTTGTGGGACACAAACAATCAGCCCCAGCATTTT.